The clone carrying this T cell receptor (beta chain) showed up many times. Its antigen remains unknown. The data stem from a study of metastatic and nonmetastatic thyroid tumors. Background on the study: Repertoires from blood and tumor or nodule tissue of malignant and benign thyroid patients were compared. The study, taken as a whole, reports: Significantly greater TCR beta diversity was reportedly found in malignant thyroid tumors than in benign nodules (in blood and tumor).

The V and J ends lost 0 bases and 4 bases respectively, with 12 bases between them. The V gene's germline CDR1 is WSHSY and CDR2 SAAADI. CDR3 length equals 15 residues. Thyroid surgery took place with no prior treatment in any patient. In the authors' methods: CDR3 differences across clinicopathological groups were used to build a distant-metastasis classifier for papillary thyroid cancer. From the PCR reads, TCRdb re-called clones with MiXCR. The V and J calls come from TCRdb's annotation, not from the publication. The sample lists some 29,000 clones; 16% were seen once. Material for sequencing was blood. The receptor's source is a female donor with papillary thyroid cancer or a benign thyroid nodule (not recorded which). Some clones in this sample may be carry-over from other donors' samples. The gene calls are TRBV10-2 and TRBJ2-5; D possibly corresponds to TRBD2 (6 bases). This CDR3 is CASSESDGGGETQYF. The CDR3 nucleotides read TGCGCCAGCAGTGAGTCGGACGGGGGAGGAGAGACCCAGTACTTC.